The 6 T cell receptor beta chains given below trace back to one sample, sequenced in a study of T cell responses to AZD1222 COVID-19 vaccine. The table came from immunoSEQ multiplex PCR; TCRdb's copy has only in-frame clones and leaves some out. The sample carries fewer than 200,000 clones, around 88% recorded once. The starting material was peripheral blood, obtained on day 0 of AZD1222 vaccination. The receptors stem from an adult in good health.

This clone showed up just a few times. The chain recombines TRBV4-3 with TRBJ2-3; 10 nucleotides align to TRBD2. J gave up 4 bases and V 1 base, and 8 bases lay outside the gene matches. The germline CDR1 and CDR2 sequences are LGHNA and YSLEER. CDR3 length: 17 amino acids. The DNA for the CDR3 is TGCGCCAGCAGCCAAGGTTATCCTAGCGGGGGCTCAGATACGCAGTATTTT. Protein sequence: CASSQGYPSGGSDTQYF.

The gene calls are TRBV5-6 and TRBJ2-2; 11 bases line up with TRBD1. The CDR3 length is 16 residues. Per the germline V gene, CDR1 is SGHDT and CDR2 is YYEEEE. V trimming: 4 bases; J trimming: 5 bases; junction bases outside the gene matches: 7. The CDR3 reads CASSAVGTGGTGELFF. As DNA, the CDR3 is TGTGCCAGCAGCGCCGTCGGGACAGGGGGAACCGGGGAGCTGTTTTTT. Together with reference TRBV5-6 and TRBJ2-2, the CDR3 gives the full variable domain: DAGVTQSPTHLIKTRGQQVTLRCSPKSGHDTVSWYQQALGQGPQFIFQYYEEEERQRGNFPDRFSGHQFPNYSSELNVNALLLGDSALYLCASSAVGTGGTGELFFGEGSRLTVL.

Details on this clone: Other DNA variants within this sample encode the same CDR3. This chain connects TRBV18 to TRBJ2-7, with 7 bases aligning to TRBD1. CDR1 is KGHSH and CDR2 is LQKENI in the germline V gene. The trim removed 4 bases at V and 3 bases at J, leaving 3 bases unmatched. The CDR3 contains 13 residues. The CDR3 DNA is TGTGCCAGCTCACGAGACAGGGACTACGAGCAGTACTTC. Translated, it gives CASSRDRDYEQYF. The variable domain in full, completed from reference TRBV18 and TRBJ2-7, reads NAGVMQNPRHLVRRRGQEARLRCSPMKGHSHVYWYRQLPEEGLKFMVYLQKENIIDESGMPKERFSAEFPKEGPSILRIQQVVRGDSAAYFCASSRDRDYEQYFGPGTRLTVT.

The chain combines TRBV30 with TRBJ1-2, with D uncertain. V gave up 0 bases and J gave up 14 bases, with 13 bases separating them. The CDR3 has 11 amino acids. The germline V gene has CDR1 GTSNPN and CDR2 SVGIG (reference sequence). The CDR3 bases are TGTGCCTGGAGTGTACGGGTAGCCTTAACCTTC. As protein: CAWSVRVALTF. Based on the CDR3 plus reference TRBV30 and TRBJ1-2, the full variable domain is SQTIHQWPATLVQPVGSPLSLECTVEGTSNPNLYWYRQAAGRGLQLLFYSVGIGQISSEVPQNLSASRPQDRQFILSSKKLLLSDSGFYLCAWSVRVALTFGSGTRLTVV.

This sequence joins TRBV5-1 and TRBJ1-3; D unresolved. The CDR3 covers 17 residues. CDR1 and CDR2 from the germline V gene are SGHRS and YFSETQ. Trimming took off 4 bases at V and 1 base at J, with 18 bases between the two ends. The CDR3 region is CASSLRESPLSGNTIYF. The CDR3 coding sequence is TGCGCCAGCAGCCTTCGGGAAAGCCCATTATCTGGAAACACCATATATTTT.

This clone showed up just a few times. The chain carries TRBV10-3 and TRBJ2-7, with D possibly TRBD1 on 6 matching bases. Germline CDR1 is ENHRY and CDR2 is SYGVKD. The CDR3 sequence is 14 residues long. The germline V and J ends were trimmed by 0 bases and 2 bases, with 8 bases remaining between them. The DNA of the CDR3 is TGTGCCATCAGTGAGTCGACAGGCACCTACGAGCAGTACTTC. Its protein is CAISESTGTYEQYF.